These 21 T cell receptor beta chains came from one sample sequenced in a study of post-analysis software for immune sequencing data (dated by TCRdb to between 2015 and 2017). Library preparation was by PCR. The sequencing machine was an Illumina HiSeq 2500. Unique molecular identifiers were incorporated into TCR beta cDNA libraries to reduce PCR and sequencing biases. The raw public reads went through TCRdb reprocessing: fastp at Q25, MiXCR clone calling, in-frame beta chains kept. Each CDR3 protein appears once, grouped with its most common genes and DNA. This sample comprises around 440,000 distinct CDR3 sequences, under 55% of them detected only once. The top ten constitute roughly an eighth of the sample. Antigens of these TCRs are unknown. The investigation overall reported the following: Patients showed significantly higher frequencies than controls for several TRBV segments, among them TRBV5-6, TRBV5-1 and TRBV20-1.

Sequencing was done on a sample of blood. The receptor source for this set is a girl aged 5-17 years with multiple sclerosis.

The CDR3 DNA reads TGCGCCAGCAGCTTGAGGACCGCCAACACCGGGGAGCTGTTTTTT. This sequence encodes CASSLRTANTGELFF. V and J are TRBV5-1 and TRBJ2-2; D remains unclear. Trimming stripped 1 base from V and 2 bases from J, with 9 bases between. This CDR3 contains 15 residues. CDR1 and CDR2 from the germline V gene are SGHRS and YFSETQ.

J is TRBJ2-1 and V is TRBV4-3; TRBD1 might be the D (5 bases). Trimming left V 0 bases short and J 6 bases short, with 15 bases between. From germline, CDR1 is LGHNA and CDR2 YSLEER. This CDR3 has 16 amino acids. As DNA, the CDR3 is TGCGCCAGCAGCCAAGATTTTGTACAGGACACCAATGAGCAGTTCTTC. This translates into CASSQDFVQDTNEQFF.

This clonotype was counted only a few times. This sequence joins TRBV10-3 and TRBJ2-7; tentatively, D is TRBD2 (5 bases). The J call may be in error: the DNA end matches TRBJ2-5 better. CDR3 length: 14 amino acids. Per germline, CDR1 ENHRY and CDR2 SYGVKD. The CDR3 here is CAISGENWYETQYF. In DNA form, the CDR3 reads TGTGCCATCAGTGGGGAGAACTGGTACGAGACCCAGTACTTC.

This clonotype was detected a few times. In DNA form, the CDR3 reads TGTGCCAGCAGCTTAAAATCCATTTCAGAGACCCAGTACTTC. Protein product: CASSLKSISETQYF. The chain carries TRBV7-9 and TRBJ2-5; D is unresolved. The CDR3 covers 14 residues. Germline values: CDR1 SEHNR, CDR2 FQNEAQ (reference sequence). The ends were cut back, 2 bases at V and 4 bases at J, with 11 bases in the middle.

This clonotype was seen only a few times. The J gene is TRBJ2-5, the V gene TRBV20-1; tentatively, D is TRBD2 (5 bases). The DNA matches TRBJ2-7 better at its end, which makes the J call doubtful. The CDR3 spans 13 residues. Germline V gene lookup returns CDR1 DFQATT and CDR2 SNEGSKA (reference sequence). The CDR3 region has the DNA TGCAGTAGCGAACTAGTAGTGGATGGCGAGCAGTACTTC. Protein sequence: CSSELVVDGEQYF.

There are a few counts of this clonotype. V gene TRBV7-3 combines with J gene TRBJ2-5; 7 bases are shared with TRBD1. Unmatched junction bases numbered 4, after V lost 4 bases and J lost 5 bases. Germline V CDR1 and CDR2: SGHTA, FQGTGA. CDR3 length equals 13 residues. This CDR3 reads CASSWTGGETQYF. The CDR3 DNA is TGTGCCAGCAGCTGGACAGGTGGGGAGACCCAGTACTTC.

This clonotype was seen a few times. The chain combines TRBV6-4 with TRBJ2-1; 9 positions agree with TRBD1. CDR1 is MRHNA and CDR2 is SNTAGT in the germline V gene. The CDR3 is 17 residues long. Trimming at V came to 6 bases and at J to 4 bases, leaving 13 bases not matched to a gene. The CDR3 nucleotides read TGTGCCAGCAGCTTACTTCCACCGGGACAGGGTTACAATGAGCAGTTCTTC. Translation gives CASSLLPPGQGYNEQFF.

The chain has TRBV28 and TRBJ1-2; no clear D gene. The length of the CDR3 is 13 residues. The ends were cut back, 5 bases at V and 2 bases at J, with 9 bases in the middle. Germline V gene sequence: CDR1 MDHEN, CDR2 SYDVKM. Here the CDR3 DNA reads TGTGCCAGCAGTGATACAATAAACTATGGCTACACCTTC. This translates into CASSDTINYGYTF.

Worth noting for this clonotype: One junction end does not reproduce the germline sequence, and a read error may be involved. Written as DNA, the CDR3 is TGTGCCAGCAGGACATTAGGACTGCTGAACACTGAAGCTGTCTTT. This translates into CASRTLGLLNTEAVF. The genes are TRBV7-8 and TRBJ1-1; D gene ambiguous. The CDR3 has 15 residues. Germline V lookup: CDR1 SGHVS, CDR2 FQNEAQ.

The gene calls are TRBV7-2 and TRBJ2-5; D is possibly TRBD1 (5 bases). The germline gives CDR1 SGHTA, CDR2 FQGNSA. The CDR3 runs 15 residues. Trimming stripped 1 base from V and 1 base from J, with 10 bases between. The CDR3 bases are TGTGCCAGCAGCTTAGGCGGACACAGCCAAGAGACCCAGTACTTC. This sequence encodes CASSLGGHSQETQYF.

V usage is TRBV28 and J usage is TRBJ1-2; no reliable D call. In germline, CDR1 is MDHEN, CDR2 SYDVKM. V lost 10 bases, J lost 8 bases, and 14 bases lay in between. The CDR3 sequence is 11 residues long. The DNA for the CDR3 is TGTGCCACCACGAGGAGGGAAGGCTACACCTTC. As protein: CATTRREGYTF.

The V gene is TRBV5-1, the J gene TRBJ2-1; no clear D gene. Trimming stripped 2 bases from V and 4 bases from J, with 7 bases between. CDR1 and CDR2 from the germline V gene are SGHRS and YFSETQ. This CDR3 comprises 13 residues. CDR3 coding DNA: TGCGCCAGCAGCTTTTCGAGATACAATGAGCAGTTCTTC. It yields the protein CASSFSRYNEQFF.

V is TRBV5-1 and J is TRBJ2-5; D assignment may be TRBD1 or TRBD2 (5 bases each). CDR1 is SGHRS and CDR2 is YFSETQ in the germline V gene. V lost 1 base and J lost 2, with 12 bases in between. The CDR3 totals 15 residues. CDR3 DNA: TGCGCCAGCAGCTTGCCCCACGGGGCGCAAGAGACCCAGTACTTC. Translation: CASSLPHGAQETQYF.

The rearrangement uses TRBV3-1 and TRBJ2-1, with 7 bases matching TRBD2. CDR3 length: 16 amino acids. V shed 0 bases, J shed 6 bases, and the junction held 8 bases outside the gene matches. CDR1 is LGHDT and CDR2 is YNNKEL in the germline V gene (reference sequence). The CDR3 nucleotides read TGTGCCAGCAGCCAAGAAGACAGCGGGACGGGCAATGAGCAGTTCTTC. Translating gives CASSQEDSGTGNEQFF.

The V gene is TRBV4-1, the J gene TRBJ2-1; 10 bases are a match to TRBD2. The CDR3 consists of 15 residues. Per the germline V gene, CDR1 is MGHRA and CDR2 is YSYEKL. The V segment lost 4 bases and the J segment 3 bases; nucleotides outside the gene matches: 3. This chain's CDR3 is CASSRGLADYNEQFF. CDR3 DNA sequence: TGCGCCAGCAGCCGCGGACTAGCGGACTACAATGAGCAGTTCTTC.

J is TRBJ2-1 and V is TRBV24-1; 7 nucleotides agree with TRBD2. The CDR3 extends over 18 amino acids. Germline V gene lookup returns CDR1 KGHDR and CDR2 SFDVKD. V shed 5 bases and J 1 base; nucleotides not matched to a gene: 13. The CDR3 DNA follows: TGTGCCACCAGTGCTACTGGGGGGGACGAAGCTTCCTACAATGAGCAGTTCTTC. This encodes CATSATGGDEASYNEQFF.

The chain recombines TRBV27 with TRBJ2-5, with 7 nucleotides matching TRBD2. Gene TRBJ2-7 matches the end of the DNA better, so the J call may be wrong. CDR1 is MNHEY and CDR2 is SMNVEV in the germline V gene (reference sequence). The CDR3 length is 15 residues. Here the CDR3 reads CASSLSMERDYEQYF. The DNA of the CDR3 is TGTGCCAGCAGTTTATCGATGGAGCGGGACTACGAGCAGTACTTC.

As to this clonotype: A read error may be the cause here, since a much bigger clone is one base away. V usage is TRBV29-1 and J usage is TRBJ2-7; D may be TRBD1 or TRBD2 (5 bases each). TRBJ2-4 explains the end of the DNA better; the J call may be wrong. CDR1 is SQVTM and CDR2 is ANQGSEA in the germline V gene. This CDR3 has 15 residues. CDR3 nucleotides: TGCAGCGTTGAATGGGGCCGGGACGACAAAAACATTCAGTACTTC. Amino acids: CSVEWGRDDKNIQYF.

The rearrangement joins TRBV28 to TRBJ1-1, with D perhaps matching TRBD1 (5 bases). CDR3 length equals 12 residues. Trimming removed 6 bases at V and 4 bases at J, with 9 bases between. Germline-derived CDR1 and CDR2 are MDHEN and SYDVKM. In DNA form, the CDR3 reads TGTGCCAGCAGAGGACAAATCACTGAAGCTTTCTTT. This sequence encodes CASRGQITEAFF.

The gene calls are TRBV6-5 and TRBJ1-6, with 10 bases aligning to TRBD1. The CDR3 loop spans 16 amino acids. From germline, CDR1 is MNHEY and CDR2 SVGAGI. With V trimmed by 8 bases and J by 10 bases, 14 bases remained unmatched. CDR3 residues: CASSSVHGTGESPLHF. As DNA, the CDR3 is TGTGCCAGCTCCTCAGTCCATGGGACAGGGGAGTCACCCCTCCACTTT.

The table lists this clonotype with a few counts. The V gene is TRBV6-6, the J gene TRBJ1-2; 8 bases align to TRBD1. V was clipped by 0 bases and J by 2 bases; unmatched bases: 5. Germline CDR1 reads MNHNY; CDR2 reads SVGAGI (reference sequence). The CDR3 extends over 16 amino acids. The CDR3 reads CASSYSRTGNNYGYTF. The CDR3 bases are TGTGCCAGCAGTTACTCCCGGACAGGGAACAACTATGGCTACACCTTC.